The 32 T cell receptor beta chains given below trace back to one sample, sequenced in a study of T cells in Graves' hyperthyroidism and ophthalmopathy. Authors of the study amplified TCR beta CDR3 regions from RNA transcripts. HTBI primers were employed in a first-round RT-PCR of the TCR CDR3. Each CDR3 protein is one row after TCRdb ran MiXCR on the multiplex PCR reads. Of nearly 600,000 distinct CDR3 sequences listed, 14% are singletons. The specimen was blood. The receptors come from a woman aged 18-29 years with Graves' ophthalmopathy.

The table lists this clonotype with many counts. The J gene is TRBJ2-7, the V gene TRBV28; 10 bases are shared with TRBD1. Germline V gives CDR1 MDHEN, CDR2 SYDVKM. The CDR3 covers 16 residues. With V trimmed by 2 bases and J by 8 bases, 12 bases remained unmatched. DNA for the CDR3: TGTGCCAGCAGTTTAGTTGCAGGACAGGGGGGTGGGAAGCAGTACTTC. Translating gives CASSLVAGQGGGKQYF.

This clonotype was detected a few times. The chain combines TRBV29-1 with TRBJ2-2; possible D gene TRBD2, 5 bases. The CDR3 length is 12 residues. The V gene's germline CDR1 is SQVTM and CDR2 ANQGSEA. The ends were cut back, 7 bases at V and 4 bases at J, with 10 bases in the middle. CDR3 region: CSGRYGTGELFF. The CDR3 DNA is TGCAGCGGGAGGTATGGCACCGGGGAGCTGTTTTTT.

The rearrangement joins TRBV6-2 or TRBV6-3 to TRBJ2-2, with 12 bases that match TRBD2. Germline CDR1 reads MNHEY; CDR2 reads SVGEGT. This CDR3 comprises 18 residues. The V segment lost 0 bases and the J segment 6 bases; nucleotides outside the gene matches: 8. CDR3 in DNA: TGTGCCAGCAGTTACTCCCCAGGACTAGCGGGAAGGGCCGGGGAGCTGTTTTTT. This encodes CASSYSPGLAGRAGELFF.

In its sample, this clonotype was seen a few times. The V and J genes are TRBV27 and TRBJ2-1, with D perhaps matching TRBD2 (5 bases). Germline CDR1 MNHEY, CDR2 SMNVEV (reference sequence). The V and J ends lost 6 bases and 9 bases respectively, with 18 bases between them. The CDR3 totals 14 residues. CDR3 region: CASRIRRIEGEQFF. The CDR3, as DNA: TGTGCCAGCAGAATCAGGAGAATCGAGGGTGAGCAGTTCTTC.

This clonotype appeared many times. This rearrangement joins TRBV2 to TRBJ2-7; maybe TRBD1 (6 bases). The CDR3 contains 13 residues. Germline V gene data show CDR1 as SNHLY and CDR2 as FYNNEI. V gave up 10 bases and J gave up 1 base, with 14 bases separating them. CDR3 loop: CATQAGQSYEQYF. In nucleotides, the CDR3 is TGTGCCACTCAGGCAGGACAGTCCTACGAGCAGTACTTC.

This clonotype was detected a few times. The chain links TRBV7-9 to TRBJ2-2; TRBD1 agrees at 8 bases. Germline assignment: CDR1 SEHNR and CDR2 FQNEAQ (reference sequence). The ends lost 4 bases at V and 6 bases at J; junction bases unmatched: 4. CDR3 length: 14 residues. The CDR3, as DNA: TGTGCCAGCAGCTCAGGGGGCAAGGCCGGGGAGCTGTTTTTT. Translated, it gives CASSSGGKAGELFF.

This clonotype was counted only a few times. The J gene is TRBJ2-1, the V gene TRBV27; 13 nucleotides agree with TRBD2. CDR1 is MNHEY and CDR2 is SMNVEV in the germline V gene (reference sequence). The CDR3 is 17 residues long. V lost 3 bases to trimming and J lost 7 bases; unmatched junction nucleotides: 9. The CDR3 coding sequence is TGTGCCAGCAGTTTCCCCGGGGGGACTAGCGGGATAAATGAGCAGTTCTTC. It is translated as CASSFPGGTSGINEQFF.

This clonotype was detected only a few times. The genes are TRBV20-1 and TRBJ2-7, with D possibly being TRBD1 (6 bases). CDR3 length: 16 amino acids. CDR1 DFQATT and CDR2 SNEGSKA come from the germline V gene (reference sequence). V lost 0 bases and J lost 0, with 15 bases in between. The CDR3 reads CSARDLGTIVSYEQYF. CDR3 nucleotides: TGCAGTGCTAGAGATCTAGGGACAATTGTCTCCTACGAGCAGTACTTC.

This clonotype was recorded many times. V is TRBV24-1 and J is TRBJ2-7; 12 nucleotides line up with TRBD2. Germline CDR1 KGHDR, CDR2 SFDVKD. The J segment lost 6 bases and the V segment lost 4 bases, leaving 9 bases of the junction unmatched. This CDR3 has 16 residues. The CDR3 is CATSDPSSGRDSEQYF. DNA of the CDR3: TGTGCCACCAGTGACCCCTCTAGCGGGAGGGATTCCGAGCAGTACTTC.

V is TRBV2 and J is TRBJ1-4, with a weak D call TRBD1 (6 bases). The germline V gene encodes CDR1 SNHLY and CDR2 FYNNEI. The V end was cut by 0 bases, the J end by 7 bases, with 18 bases between. The CDR3 loop spans 17 amino acids. CDR3 nucleotides: TGTGCCAGCAGTGAAGCCGGCTGGGGGGCGTACGGTGAAAAACTGTTTTTT. As protein: CASSEAGWGAYGEKLFF.

The chain has TRBV29-1 and TRBJ2-7; possibly TRBD1 for D (6 bases). Trimming took 4 bases from V and 5 from J, leaving 24 bases between them. This CDR3 has 16 amino acids. Germline V gene data show CDR1 as SQVTM and CDR2 as ANQGSEA. The CDR3 is CSVGGGRVPAPHEQYF. CDR3 coding DNA: TGCAGCGTTGGAGGGGGAAGGGTCCCCGCCCCCCACGAGCAGTACTTC.

This clonotype was seen at least ten times. The chain recombines TRBV28 with TRBJ2-4, with 14 nucleotides matching TRBD2. Germline-derived CDR1 and CDR2 are MDHEN and SYDVKM. J was trimmed by 7 bases and V by 0 bases; bases with no gene match: 2. This CDR3 region has 16 residues. CDR3 sequence reads: CASSLWRTSGGNIQYF. Here the CDR3 DNA reads TGTGCCAGCAGTTTATGGCGGACTAGCGGGGGGAACATTCAGTACTTC.

The chain couples TRBV2 to TRBJ1-6; possibly TRBD1 for D (6 bases). The CDR3 runs to 14 residues. CDR1 and CDR2 from the germline V gene are SNHLY and FYNNEI. Trimming left V 6 bases short and J 13 bases short, with 19 bases between. The CDR3 loop is CASSSQGSNQPLHF. The CDR3 DNA sequence: TGTGCCAGCAGCTCACAGGGAAGCAATCAGCCCCTCCACTTT.

This clonotype came up many times. The V call is TRBV3-1, the J call TRBJ2-7; 10 bases line up with TRBD2. Per germline, CDR1 LGHDT and CDR2 YNNKEL (reference sequence). CDR3 length: 14 amino acids. V was clipped by 6 bases and J by 4 bases; unmatched bases: 6. This chain's CDR3 is CASRAAGGPYEQYF. DNA of the CDR3: TGTGCCAGCAGGGCAGCGGGAGGGCCTTACGAGCAGTACTTC.

The V and J genes are TRBV10-3 and TRBJ1-2; 11 nucleotides agree with TRBD1. The CDR3 is 15 amino acids. The germline CDR1 and CDR2 sequences are ENHRY and SYGVKD. V lost 6 bases, J lost 2 bases, and 5 bases stayed unmatched. The CDR3 coding sequence is TGTGCCATCAGGGACCGGGACAGGGGGAACTATGGCTACACCTTC. This gives the protein CAIRDRDRGNYGYTF.

In this sample, this clonotype turned up many times. This rearrangement joins TRBV20-1 to TRBJ1-1; no firm D call. The CDR3 extends over 13 amino acids. Germline CDR1 DFQATT, CDR2 SNEGSKA (reference sequence). The V and J ends lost 2 bases and 4 bases respectively, with 11 bases between them. CDR3 sequence: CSARTVGSTEAFF. The DNA for the CDR3 is TGCAGTGCTAGAACGGTTGGGAGCACTGAAGCTTTCTTT.

This clonotype was detected once. The chain recombines TRBV7-3 with TRBJ2-1; 14 nucleotides match TRBD2. Per germline, CDR1 SGHTA and CDR2 FQGTGA. After removal of 6 bases from V and 0 bases from J, the junction contained 10 bases not matched to a gene. The CDR3 is 19 amino acids. As DNA, the CDR3 is TGTGCCAGCAGTTCCCTCGGGACTAGCGGGAGTGTCTCCTACAATGAGCAGTTCTTC. This sequence encodes CASSSLGTSGSVSYNEQFF.

This clonotype occurred a few times. The rearrangement joins TRBV5-4 to TRBJ2-7, with 8 bases fitting TRBD1. The V gene end was trimmed by 2 bases and the J gene end by 4 bases; junction bases not matched to a gene: 8. The CDR3 has 15 residues. The germline V gene encodes CDR1 SGHNT and CDR2 YYREEE (reference sequence). The CDR3 loop reads CASSFMTGVDYEQYF. The CDR3 coding sequence is TGTGCCAGCAGCTTTATGACAGGGGTCGATTACGAGCAGTACTTC.

This clonotype occurred many times. The chain carries TRBV7-6 and TRBJ2-4; TRBD2 agrees at 10 bases. The CDR3 runs to 16 residues. CDR1 and CDR2 (germline): SGHVS, FNYEAQ. V was clipped by 5 bases and J by 1 base; unmatched bases: 5. The CDR3 here is CASSSRLAGAKNIQYF. CDR3 in DNA: TGTGCCAGCAGCAGCCGACTAGCGGGTGCCAAAAACATTCAGTACTTC.

This clonotype was seen many times. The V call is TRBV20-1, the J call TRBJ1-1; 7 bases align to TRBD1. V shed 0 bases, J shed 3 bases, and the junction held 4 bases outside the gene matches. From germline, CDR1 is DFQATT and CDR2 SNEGSKA (reference sequence). The CDR3 extends over 14 amino acids. The CDR3 sequence: CSARDTGAHTEAFF. The CDR3 DNA reads TGCAGTGCTAGAGACACAGGGGCTCACACTGAAGCTTTCTTT.

The V and J genes are TRBV20-1 and TRBJ2-7; D possibly corresponds to TRBD2 (5 bases). There are 13 residues in the CDR3. CDR1 is DFQATT and CDR2 is SNEGSKA in the germline V gene (reference sequence). V shed 1 base and J shed 0 bases, with 7 bases lying between them. CDR3 protein: CSARGGVSYEQYF. In DNA form, the CDR3 reads TGCAGTGCTAGAGGGGGAGTCTCCTACGAGCAGTACTTC.

At least ten counts were recorded for this clonotype. The V and J genes are TRBV6-1 and TRBJ1-5; D ambiguous. The CDR3 runs to 13 residues. In germline, CDR1 is MNHNS, CDR2 SASEGT. V shed 7 bases and J shed 0 bases, with 7 bases lying between them. Written as DNA, the CDR3 is TGTGCCAGCACTACGTATAGCAATCAGCCCCAGCATTTT. It yields the protein CASTTYSNQPQHF.

In this sample, this clonotype turned up many times. The chain recombines TRBV9 with TRBJ2-7; TRBD1 might be the D (6 bases). The CDR3 runs 14 residues. CDR1 SGDLS and CDR2 YYNGEE come from the germline V gene. V was cut by 0 bases and J by 3 bases, with 10 bases left in between. The CDR3 DNA reads as TGTGCCAGCAGCGTAGACAGGGAACACTACGAGCAGTACTTC. Amino acids: CASSVDREHYEQYF. Full variable domain (rest looked up from reference TRBV9 and TRBJ2-7): DSGVTQTPKHLITATGQRVTLRCSPRSGDLSVYWYQQSLDQGLQFLIQYYNGEERAKGNILERFSAQQFPDLHSELNLSSLELGDSALYFCASSVDREHYEQYFGPGTRLTVT.

This clonotype was picked up a small number of times. This chain's CDR3 is CASMIGPGTDTQYF. The CDR3 nucleotides read TGTGCCAGTATGATCGGCCCGGGAACAGATACGCAGTATTTT. V usage is TRBV19 and J usage is TRBJ2-3, with D perhaps TRBD2 (5 bases). V was clipped by 7 bases and J by 3 bases, with 14 bases between them. Germline V lookup: CDR1 LNHDA, CDR2 SQIVND (reference sequence). The CDR3 spans 14 residues. Filled out from reference TRBV19 and TRBJ2-3, the complete variable domain reads DGGITQSPKYLFRKEGQNVTLSCEQNLNHDAMYWYRQDPGQGLRLIYYSQIVNDFQKGDIAEGYSVSREKKESFPLTVTSAQKNPTAFYLCASMIGPGTDTQYFGPGTRLTVL.

The sample holds many counts of this clonotype. The chain has TRBV28 and TRBJ2-1; D not certain. Germline V gene sequence: CDR1 MDHEN, CDR2 SYDVKM. Between the trimmed V and J ends, which lost 6 bases and 5 bases, there was a span of 17 bases. This CDR3 contains 15 residues. The CDR3 region has the DNA TGTGCCAGCAGCCAACCGACCCAAACGAACAATGAGCAGTTCTTC. Its protein product is CASSQPTQTNNEQFF.

This clonotype was seen ten or more times. V gene TRBV2 combines with J gene TRBJ2-1, with D unresolved. Trimming cost V 2 bases and J 0 bases, with 8 bases left between them. There are 15 residues in the CDR3. Germline V CDR1 and CDR2: SNHLY, FYNNEI. This chain's CDR3 is CASSESQSSYNEQFF. CDR3 nucleotides: TGTGCCAGCAGTGAATCACAGAGCTCCTACAATGAGCAGTTCTTC.

This clonotype was recorded at least ten times. This chain joins TRBV3-1 and TRBJ1-1; D is ambiguous. This CDR3 has 14 residues. Trimming took off 0 bases at V and 10 bases at J, with 15 bases between the two ends. Per the germline V gene, CDR1 is LGHDT and CDR2 is YNNKEL (reference sequence). The CDR3 spells CASSQESGNSRAFF. The CDR3, as DNA: TGTGCCAGCAGCCAAGAGTCCGGGAATAGCAGAGCTTTCTTT.

Details on this clonotype: This may come from a read error, since a much larger clone is one base off. The chain carries TRBV29-1 and TRBJ2-7; possibly TRBD2 for D (5 bases). V lost 3 bases and J lost 2, with 14 bases in between. CDR3 size: 14 residues. Germline-derived CDR1 and CDR2 are SQVTM and ANQGSEA. CDR3 in DNA: TGCAGCGTTGAGGGTCTAACGGGGACCTACGAGCAGTACTTC. Translating gives CSVEGLTGTYEQYF.

This clonotype appeared many times. The chain joins TRBV24-1 to TRBJ2-7; TRBD1 agrees at 9 bases. The J segment lost 2 bases and the V segment lost 2 bases, leaving 3 bases of the junction unmatched. The CDR3 length is 15 residues. Per the germline V gene, CDR1 is KGHDR and CDR2 is SFDVKD. The chain's CDR3 is CATSDSGTGTYEQYF. CDR3 bases: TGTGCCACCAGTGATTCCGGGACAGGGACCTACGAGCAGTACTTC.

Concerning this clonotype: Likely a read error: the CDR3 ends without its conserved phenylalanine or tryptophan. The genes are TRBV2 and TRBJ1-1, with 7 bases that match TRBD1. The germline V gene has CDR1 SNHLY and CDR2 FYNNEI. CDR3 length equals 15 residues. V gave up 5 bases and J gave up 2 bases; unmatched junction bases: 8. CDR3 region: CASSLEGAGNTEAFS. The CDR3 nucleotides are TGTGCCAGCAGTTTGGAGGGGGCGGGTAACACTGAAGCTTTCTCT.

The chain joins TRBV24-1 to TRBJ1-2; D perhaps matches TRBD1 (5 bases). V was trimmed by 2 bases and J by 0 bases, leaving 9 bases between them. The CDR3 extends over 15 amino acids. The germline V gene has CDR1 KGHDR and CDR2 SFDVKD. CDR3 region: CATSDSGDPNYGYTF. In DNA, the CDR3 is TGTGCCACCAGTGATTCGGGGGACCCTAACTATGGCTACACCTTC.

This clonotype was observed at least ten times. The chain combines TRBV9 with TRBJ2-7; 9 nucleotides match TRBD1. The CDR3 totals 14 residues. Unmatched junction bases numbered 4, after V lost 2 bases and J lost 4 bases. Germline assignment: CDR1 SGDLS and CDR2 YYNGEE. CDR3: CASSVMGQGYEQYF. For the CDR3, the DNA is TGTGCCAGCAGCGTCATGGGACAGGGATACGAGCAGTACTTC.